This TCR beta chain was sequenced during a study of monozygotic twins with inflammatory bowel disease. The study, taken as a whole, reports: T cell subtypes that differed could not be told apart.

TCRdb reworked the 5' RACE reads into one entry per CDR3 protein, no DNA. The sample holds around 150,000 distinct CDR3 sequences. With no T cell sorting beforehand, total RNA was isolated from whole blood. On this clonotype itself: What it recognizes is unknown.

The CDR3 is made up of 15 amino acids. Germline V lookup: CDR1 SGHDN, CDR2 FVKESK. The chain recombines TRBV14 with TRBJ1-3. The sequenced material came from blood. This TCR derives from a human donor with ulcerative colitis or Crohn's disease, or a healthy co-twin of an affected twin (not recorded which). Here the CDR3 reads CASSQRQGSGNTIYF. Combining the CDR3 with reference TRBV14 and TRBJ1-3 gives the whole variable domain EAGVTQFPSHSVIEKGQTVTLRCDPISGHDNLYWYRRVMGKEIKFLLHFVKESKQDESGMPNNRFLAERTGGTYSTLKVQPAELEDSGVYFCASSQRQGSGNTIYFGEGSWLTVV.